The subject of this entry is one T cell receptor (beta chain). Its antigen is undetermined. V was trimmed by 4 bases and J by 6 bases, leaving 10 bases between them. Germline CDR1 SGHRS, CDR2 YFSETQ. This CDR3 is built from 13 residues. The data derive from a study of T cell responses to AZD1222 COVID-19 vaccine. Study-level results: It was only a handful of AZD1222 recipients who were seropositive at baseline. CD4 TCRs associated with vaccination spanned spike, dominating at 160-218 and 743-854.

Assay used: immunoSEQ multiplex PCR; TCRdb lists only in-frame clones, some missing. The sample lists under 130,000 clones; more than 75% were seen once. The V and J genes are TRBV5-1 and TRBJ2-2; no definite D call. The source is an adult in good health. Specimen: peripheral blood, collected on day 0 of AZD1222 vaccination. For the CDR3, the DNA is TGCGCCAGCAGCCCGACGTTGGCCGGGGAGCTGTTTTTT. Translated, it gives CASSPTLAGELFF.